This T cell receptor beta chain came from a study of regulatory T cells in long-lasting Graves disease. This clonotype appeared many times. Its antigen is currently unknown. Arm-PCR of CDR3 regions with iRepertoire HTBI primers generated TCR beta libraries. MiXCR was run by TCRdb on the multiplex PCR reads, yielding one entry per CDR3 protein. Of 300,000 to 450,000 distinct CDR3 sequences listed, 15% were seen once; the top ten hold 20% to 25%. The time point denotes: newly diagnosed GD, antithyroid drugs for less than 3 months. PBMC-derived RNA was used for the TCR library. Regarding the study as a whole: Persistent disease preferred TRBV28, TRBJ1-2 and TRBJ2-5; new disease, TRBV20-1 and TRBJ2-1.

The CDR3 runs to 20 residues. V dropped 6 bases and J dropped 4; count of bases not matched to a gene: 18. The material sequenced was peripheral blood mononuclear cells (PBMCs), taken at new diagnosis, from a patient treated with antithyroid drugs. The genes are TRBV12-3 or TRBV12-4 and TRBJ2-1; 13 bases line up with TRBD2. This clonotype was obtained from a female donor with Graves disease. CDR3 loop: CASSHARGLAGAIRYNEQFF. The CDR3 nucleotides are TGTGCCAGCAGCCACGCACGAGGACTAGCGGGAGCTATAAGGTACAATGAGCAGTTCTTC.